The subject of this entry is one TCR beta chain. The data derive from a study of cytomegalovirus exposure and HLA in healthy donors. The PCR contained 60 Vbeta and 13 Jbeta primers. Sequenced by immunoSEQ multiplex PCR; TCRdb stores in-frame clones only, minus some. The sample shows around 130,000 clones, about three quarters of them seen only once. Trimming cost V 6 bases and J 5 bases, with 16 bases left between them. The CDR3 has 13 residues. CDR1 is SQVTM and CDR2 is ANQGSEA in the germline V gene. The TCR comes from a woman under 30 in good health and CMV-seronegative. The genes are TRBV29-1 and TRBJ1-2; D possibly corresponds to TRBD1 (5 bases). Sequencing used PBMCs. The CDR3 sequence is CSVAKEGRYGYTF. Here the CDR3 DNA reads TGCAGCGTAGCCAAGGAGGGGAGGTATGGCTACACCTTC.